The clone carrying this TCR beta chain was counted a single time. Its target is not known. This sample was included in a study of breast tumors, draining lymph nodes, adjacent tissues. General observations from the study: Data fit most tumor T cells coming from lymph node, expanding in tumor. Tumors had less TCR diversity than lymph nodes, more than nontumor tissue.

The lymph nodes were axillary draining lymph nodes from breast cancer patients. TCRdb re-derived calls from the multiplex PCR reads in MiXCR, one entry per CDR3 protein. The sample holds some 230,000 distinct CDR3 sequences, 34% seen once. The specimen sequenced was axillary lymph node tissue. This clonotype was obtained from a female donor with breast cancer. Some clones in this sample may be carry-over from other donors' samples.

In DNA form, the CDR3 reads TGTGCCAGCAGTTATGCGGCTTCAGGGCGTAGAGAGACCCAGTACTTC. Translating it yields CASSYAASGRRETQYF. The chain recombines TRBV28 with TRBJ2-5; perhaps TRBD1 as D (5 bases). Germline V gene lookup returns CDR1 MDHEN and CDR2 SYDVKM. The CDR3 has 16 amino acids. The V gene lost 4 bases and the J gene lost 4 bases, with 19 bases spanning the gap.